One sample yielded the 30 T cell receptor beta chains listed below, sequenced in a study of esophageal squamous cell carcinoma under preoperative chemotherapy. The time point here: before preoperative PTX-NDP chemotherapy. TCRdb used MiXCR to reprocess the PCR reads, holding one entry per CDR3 protein. The profile shows about 12,000 distinct CDR3 sequences, 50% to 55% of them singletons. The material was obtained from a patient given preoperative chemotherapy. All receptors derive from a human donor with esophageal squamous cell carcinoma. The donor label of this sample is uncertain.

This chain uses TRBV11-3 with TRBJ2-7; D call uncertain. Trimming took 1 base from V and 2 from J, leaving 3 bases between them. This CDR3 has 12 amino acids. Germline loops: CDR1 SGHNT, CDR2 YENEEA. CDR3 sequence reads: CASSLVPYEQYF. In DNA, the CDR3 is TGTGCCAGCAGCTTAGTCCCCTACGAGCAGTACTTC.

At least ten counts were recorded for this clonotype. The chain combines TRBV6-1 with TRBJ1-1; D is ambiguous. There are 13 residues in the CDR3. The germline gives CDR1 MNHNS, CDR2 SASEGT. Trimming pared 7 bases from V and 1 base from J, leaving 10 bases between. CDR3: CASKASTNTEAFF. The CDR3, as DNA: TGTGCCAGCAAGGCATCTACGAACACTGAAGCTTTCTTT.

V is TRBV3-1 and J is TRBJ2-2, with D unresolved. CDR3 length: 11 amino acids. The V and J ends lost 3 bases and 4 bases respectively, with 0 bases between them. Per the germline V gene, CDR1 is LGHDT and CDR2 is YNNKEL (reference sequence). CDR3 residues: CASSHTGELFF. The CDR3 DNA reads TGTGCCAGCAGCCACACCGGGGAGCTGTTTTTT.

The chain has TRBV6-1 and TRBJ2-1, with D possibly TRBD1 on 5 matching bases. The ends were cut back, 6 bases at V and 2 bases at J, with 11 bases in the middle. Germline CDR1 MNHNS, CDR2 SASEGT. This CDR3 contains 14 residues. In DNA form, the CDR3 reads TGTGCCAGCAGACCTGACAGCACCTACAATGAGCAGTTCTTC. Translating it yields CASRPDSTYNEQFF.

This clonotype was observed a few times. This clone may be a read error of a much larger clone one base away. This chain connects TRBV6-1 to TRBJ2-5; D may be TRBD2 (7 bases). V was pared by 6 bases and J by 9 bases, with 23 bases between. This CDR3 spans 15 amino acids. From germline, CDR1 is MNHNS and CDR2 SASEGT. For the CDR3, the DNA is TGTGCCAGCAGGGGCGGGGCGGGGGCGGGGGAGGCCCAGTACTTC. It yields the protein CASRGGAGAGEAQYF.

The rearrangement uses TRBV6-1 and TRBJ2-1, with TRBD2 matching over 15 bases. J gave up 9 bases and V 4 bases, and 7 bases lay outside the gene matches. CDR1 is MNHNS, CDR2 SASEGT, per germline. This CDR3 is 16 amino acids long. The CDR3 nucleotides read TGTGCCAGCAGTGTTGGACTAGCGGGAGGGCCGGGTGAGCAGTTCTTC. Residues: CASSVGLAGGPGEQFF.

This chain uses TRBV6-2 or TRBV6-3 with TRBJ2-3; D call uncertain. The germline V gene encodes CDR1 MNHEY and CDR2 SVGEGT. The CDR3 has 13 amino acids. V gave up 6 bases and J gave up 6 bases, with 13 bases separating them. The CDR3 spells CASRKQTTDTQYF. In DNA, the CDR3 is TGTGCCAGCAGGAAGCAGACCACGGATACGCAGTATTTT.

The chain links TRBV20-1 to TRBJ2-1, with 8 nucleotides matching TRBD2. The CDR3 sequence is 16 residues long. Germline values: CDR1 DFQATT, CDR2 SNEGSKA (reference sequence). V dropped 4 bases and J dropped 1; count of bases not matched to a gene: 9. CDR3 in DNA: TGCAGTGCTAAGGCTAGCGGGCGATCTTCCTACAATGAGCAGTTCTTC. Amino acid sequence: CSAKASGRSSYNEQFF.

This clonotype was observed a handful of times. The chain has TRBV12-3 or TRBV12-4 and TRBJ2-1; 11 nucleotides line up with TRBD2. The end of the DNA aligns better with TRBJ2-7, so the J call may be wrong. The CDR3 extends over 14 amino acids. The CDR3 sequence is CASSTSGSYNEQYF. CDR3 nucleotide sequence: TGTGCCAGCTCTACTAGCGGGAGTTACAATGAGCAGTACTTC.

This clonotype turned up a few times. The chain employs TRBV6-5 and TRBJ1-2; unclear D gene. This CDR3 region has 13 residues. V gave up 2 bases and J gave up 2 bases, with 6 bases separating them. Germline-derived CDR1 and CDR2 are MNHEY and SVGAGI. Written as DNA, the CDR3 is TGTGCCAGCAGTTACGGCCGAAACTATGGCTACACCTTC. It yields the protein CASSYGRNYGYTF.

By its share, this clonotype is medium-sized (0.01 to 0.1%). V is TRBV7-2 and J is TRBJ2-6, with D possibly TRBD2 on 5 matching bases. Trimming stripped 3 bases from V and 0 bases from J, with 12 bases between. CDR3 length equals 17 residues. From germline, CDR1 is SGHTA and CDR2 FQGNSA. The CDR3 bases are TGTGCCAGCAGCTTTTACGTCGGAGGCTCTGGGGCCAACGTCCTGACTTTC. It codes for CASSFYVGGSGANVLTF.

DNA of the CDR3: TGTGCCAGCAGTTATTGGACAGGGAAGGGTGGAGAGACCCAGTACTTC. Its protein product is CASSYWTGKGGETQYF. This rearrangement joins TRBV6-5 to TRBJ2-5; 8 bases are shared with TRBD1. The CDR3 extends over 16 amino acids. Per germline, CDR1 MNHEY and CDR2 SVGAGI. V was pared by 3 bases and J by 4 bases, with 10 bases of the junction left unmatched.

The table lists this clonotype with a few counts. V usage is TRBV24-1 and J usage is TRBJ2-1; 11 nucleotides align to TRBD2. The CDR3 has 16 residues. The germline V gene has CDR1 KGHDR and CDR2 SFDVKD. V trimming: 3 bases; J trimming: 8 bases; junction bases outside the gene matches: 8. CDR3 in amino acids: CATSDPSGRSLDEQFF. CDR3 coding DNA: TGTGCCACCAGTGATCCTAGCGGGAGGAGCTTGGATGAGCAGTTCTTC.

As regards this clonotype: One junction end disagrees with the germline gene, perhaps due to a read error. This chain joins TRBV6-1 and TRBJ2-2; the D gene could be TRBD1 or TRBD2 (5 bases each). This CDR3 spans 15 amino acids. Germline loops: CDR1 MNHNS, CDR2 SASEGT. CDR3 in amino acids: CASSHGHVSTGALFF. The CDR3 region has the DNA TGTGCCAGCAGCCACGGACATGTGAGCACCGGGGCGCTGTTTTTT.

This clonotype has ten or more counts. The chain employs TRBV7-8 and TRBJ2-3; D is undetermined. The CDR3 sequence is 12 residues long. Germline loops: CDR1 SGHVS, CDR2 FQNEAQ. V was pared by 3 bases and J by 6 bases, with 7 bases between. CDR3 DNA sequence: TGTGCCAGCAGCTTGGAGAGGGATACGCAGTATTTT. Its translation is CASSLERDTQYF.

This clonotype came up a few times. The chain recombines TRBV7-2 with TRBJ1-1, with a weak D call TRBD1 (6 bases). The germline V gene has CDR1 SGHTA and CDR2 FQGNSA. V lost 5 bases to trimming and J lost 4 bases, with 11 bases between them. This CDR3 comprises 13 residues. CDR3: CASSTQGFTEAFF. Written as DNA, the CDR3 is TGTGCCAGCAGCACACAGGGTTTCACTGAAGCTTTCTTT.

This clonotype is termed medium-sized. The chain carries TRBV6-1 and TRBJ2-2; 16 bases fit TRBD2. The germline CDR1 and CDR2 sequences are MNHNS and SASEGT. With V trimmed by 6 bases and J by 0 bases, 4 bases remained unmatched. The CDR3 length is 18 residues. The CDR3 sequence is CASSTGTSGRANTGELFF. The DNA for the CDR3 is TGTGCCAGCAGCACCGGGACTAGCGGGAGGGCGAACACCGGGGAGCTGTTTTTT.

By proportion, this clonotype is medium-sized. J is TRBJ2-1 and V is TRBV6-1; 9 bases are a match to TRBD2. Germline-derived CDR1 and CDR2 are MNHNS and SASEGT. The CDR3 runs to 15 residues. With V trimmed by 1 base and J by 7 bases, 5 bases remained unmatched. CDR3 DNA sequence: TGTGCCAGCAGTGAAGGCGGGGGGGCAGGGAATGAGCAGTTCTTC. Translation: CASSEGGGAGNEQFF.

This clonotype is medium-sized. The chain links TRBV6-1 to TRBJ2-1, with a tentative D call TRBD1 (5 bases). The V and J ends lost 4 bases and 0 bases respectively, with 10 bases between them. CDR1 and CDR2 from the germline V gene are MNHNS and SASEGT. The CDR3 covers 15 residues. The CDR3 DNA reads TGTGCCAGCAGTGTGCAGGGTGGCTCCTACAATGAGCAGTTCTTC. Amino acid sequence: CASSVQGGSYNEQFF.

This clonotype has a handful of counts. V gene TRBV6-1 combines with J gene TRBJ2-2; D uncertain. Trimming took 7 bases from V and 1 from J, leaving 4 bases between them. The CDR3 covers 12 residues. Germline lookup yields CDR1 MNHNS and CDR2 SASEGT. CDR3 DNA: TGTGCCAGCAACGGGAACACCGGGGAGCTGTTTTTT. It codes for CASNGNTGELFF.

Points on this clonotype: A junction end diverges from the germline sequence, so it may reflect a read error. The chain links TRBV6-1 to TRBJ2-2, with D unresolved. This CDR3 is built from 15 residues. Germline CDR1 and CDR2: MNHNS and SASEGT. Here the CDR3 DNA reads TGTGCCAGGAGTCTCGTGGCCTTGAGCACCGATGAGCTGTATTTT. It codes for CARSLVALSTDELYF.

The rearrangement uses TRBV7-6 and TRBJ2-1; D not certain. Trimming took 1 base from V and 8 from J, leaving 18 bases between them. Germline CDR1 and CDR2: SGHVS and FNYEAQ. This CDR3 has 16 amino acids. CDR3 sequence (DNA): TGTGCCAGCAGCTTAGGCCCCACCCAGGATGGCTATGAGCAGTTCTTC. This translates into CASSLGPTQDGYEQFF.

The sample holds a few counts of this clonotype. The rearrangement joins TRBV6-5 to TRBJ2-1; D is unclear. The J call is doubtful: the DNA matches TRBJ2-7 better. CDR1 and CDR2 (germline): MNHEY, SVGAGI. This CDR3 comprises 12 residues. CDR3 DNA: TGTGCCAGCATTTCTGTATCCTACGAGCAGTACTTC. This sequence encodes CASISVSYEQYF.

Concerning this clonotype itself: One end of the junction is discordant with germline, which a read error may explain. The chain links TRBV6-1 to TRBJ2-3, with D hard to call. CDR1 and CDR2 from the germline V gene are MNHNS and SASEGT. This CDR3 region has 14 residues. In nucleotides, the CDR3 is TGTGCCAGCAATCGGGTTTCAACCACAGAGACGCAGTATTTT. Amino acid sequence: CASNRVSTTETQYF.

The V and J genes are TRBV6-1 and TRBJ2-1; D possibly corresponds to TRBD2 (5 bases). The germline V gene encodes CDR1 MNHNS and CDR2 SASEGT. The CDR3 has 14 amino acids. Trimming cost V 1 base and J 6 bases, with 10 bases left between them. This chain's CDR3 is CASSEGGLANEQFF. In nucleotides, the CDR3 is TGTGCCAGCAGTGAAGGTGGGCTAGCCAATGAGCAGTTCTTC.

This clonotype was recorded at least ten times. V gene TRBV27 combines with J gene TRBJ2-5; TRBD2 aligns across 12 bases. This CDR3 contains 13 residues. The junction had 1 base not matched to a gene; V was cut back by 6 bases and J by 5 bases. Germline loops: CDR1 MNHEY, CDR2 SMNVEV (reference sequence). CDR3 in amino acids: CASSGTSGETQYF. DNA for the CDR3: TGTGCCAGCAGCGGGACTAGCGGGGAGACCCAGTACTTC.

The chain couples TRBV6-1 to TRBJ1-3; a possible D gene is TRBD1 (6 bases). This CDR3 is built from 13 residues. V was shortened by 7 bases and J by 4 bases, with 11 bases between the two germline ends. In germline, CDR1 is MNHNS, CDR2 SASEGT. This chain's CDR3 is CASIGGGGNTIYF. CDR3 bases: TGTGCCAGCATAGGGGGAGGAGGAAACACCATATATTTT.

Concerning this clonotype itself: One end of the junction is discordant with germline, which a read error may explain. The chain is built from TRBV6-1 and TRBJ2-3; 8 nucleotides agree with TRBD2. CDR1 is MNHNS, CDR2 SASEGT, per germline. This CDR3 contains 14 residues. The CDR3 protein is CASSSSGSRNTQYF. The CDR3 bases are TGTGCGAGCAGCTCGAGCGGGAGTAGGAATACGCAGTATTTC.

This clonotype is labeled medium-sized. This rearrangement joins TRBV6-1 to TRBJ2-1, with D perhaps TRBD2 (6 bases). V was cut by 6 bases and J by 6 bases, with 18 bases left in between. Germline loops: CDR1 MNHNS, CDR2 SASEGT. The CDR3 is 15 amino acids. DNA of the CDR3: TGTGCCAGCAGGCCCGGGAGAGGGAAGGTCAATGAGCAGTTCTTC. It specifies CASRPGRGKVNEQFF.

The chain carries TRBV6-1 and TRBJ2-5; D possibly corresponds to TRBD2 (6 bases). V lost 3 bases and J lost 8, with 16 bases in between. Germline CDR1 MNHNS, CDR2 SASEGT. This CDR3 is 14 amino acids long. CDR3 DNA: TGTGCCAGCAGTGAGGAGGGCTACCATGACACCCAGTACTTC. The encoded protein is CASSEEGYHDTQYF.